This T cell receptor (beta chain) derives from a study of T cell changes during pregnancy in multiple sclerosis. Trimming shortened V by 10 bases and J by 5 bases, and 11 bases separated the two germline ends. Germline CDR1 is LNHDA and CDR2 is SQIVND (reference sequence). The CDR3 loop spans 11 amino acids. Assay used: immunoSEQ multiplex PCR; TCRdb lists only in-frame clones, some missing. The repertoire holds about 92,000 clones, with 92% as singletons. Sample: peripheral blood, taken in the first trimester of pregnancy. The J gene is TRBJ1-1, the V gene TRBV19, with D unresolved. This receptor was obtained from a female donor with multiple sclerosis, enrolled in a pregnancy study. The CDR3 here is CATGIGTEAFF. The CDR3 DNA sequence: TGTGCCACCGGTATCGGGACTGAAGCTTTCTTT.